The clone carrying this T cell receptor beta chain was detected a few times. What it recognizes is unknown. The germline gives CDR1 SEHNR, CDR2 FQNEAQ (reference sequence). The CDR3 runs to 15 residues. Trimming took off 0 bases at V and 7 bases at J, with 16 bases between the two ends. The sample belongs to a study of CD8 T cells in ankylosing spondylitis. Study-level results: Disease-linked clones were found to be CD8+ and relatively rare in peripheral blood. Among TCR beta sequences, a motif of under ten highly homologous variants appeared characteristic of ankylosing spondylitis blood.

TCRdb analysed the 5' RACE reads with MiXCR anew, one entry per CDR3 protein. The table records about 440,000 distinct CDR3 sequences, about 15% of them present only once. Sample: blood, either unsorted or a sorted T cell fraction (not recorded which). The origin of this receptor is a male donor with ankylosing spondylitis. The chain combines TRBV7-9 with TRBJ2-7, with D tentatively TRBD1 (5 bases). The CDR3 sequence is CASSLAGPFRTEQYF. CDR3 in DNA: TGTGCCAGCAGCTTAGCGGGGCCCTTCAGAACGGAGCAGTACTTC.